Each of the 16 T cell receptor beta chains below was sequenced from the same sample in a study of OX40 agonist ivuxolimab in advanced cancers. Clones were sequenced by immunoSEQ multiplex PCR, and TCRdb holds only the in-frame ones, with some missing. The table shows roughly 91,000 clones, with about 96% occurring only once. The sample was CD4+ or CD8+ T cells sorted from blood, taken in a trial of the OX40 agonist ivuxolimab. The receptors shown here come from an adult with an advanced solid tumor such as melanoma, head and neck, liver or kidney cancer.

The chain joins TRBV5-8 to TRBJ2-7; tentative D call: TRBD1 (5 bases). This CDR3 contains 15 residues. Per germline, CDR1 SGHTS and CDR2 YDEGEE. Trimming took 0 bases from V and 5 from J, leaving 15 bases between them. The CDR3 DNA is TGTGCCAGCAGCTTGGGGGTATTCCAGGGTAACGAGCAGTACTTC. Translated: CASSLGVFQGNEQYF.

The rearrangement joins TRBV6-1 to TRBJ1-5; possible D gene TRBD1, 5 bases. Germline CDR1 and CDR2: MNHNS and SASEGT. The CDR3 extends over 15 amino acids. Trimming removed 1 base from V and 4 bases from J, with 11 bases in between. The CDR3 sequence: CASSEGLGGNQPQHF. Here the CDR3 DNA reads TGTGCCAGCAGTGAAGGTCTGGGGGGAAATCAGCCCCAGCATTTT.

This clone has just one count. The CDR3 is CASRPGQGDEQFF. The CDR3 nucleotides read TGTGCCAGCAGACCAGGACAGGGGGACGAGCAGTTCTTC. J is TRBJ2-1 and V is TRBV28; 10 bases align to TRBD1. Germline-derived CDR1 and CDR2 are MDHEN and SYDVKM. Trimming took 6 bases from V and 10 from J; bases not matched to a gene: 6. This CDR3 comprises 13 residues.

The chain combines TRBV2 with TRBJ1-3; possible D gene TRBD1, 5 bases. V was clipped by 6 bases and J by 4 bases, with 13 bases between them. CDR3 length: 14 amino acids. The germline gives CDR1 SNHLY, CDR2 FYNNEI. The CDR3 loop reads CASRDSPGGNTIYF. In DNA form, the CDR3 reads TGTGCCAGCAGAGACAGTCCGGGGGGAAACACCATATATTTT. The whole variable domain, remainder taken from reference TRBV2 and TRBJ1-3, is EPEVTQTPSHQVTQMGQEVILRCVPISNHLYFYWYRQILGQKVEFLVSFYNNEISEKSEIFDDQFSVERPDGSNFTLKIRSTKLEDSAMYFCASRDSPGGNTIYFGEGSWLTVV.

The rearrangement links TRBV5-1 to TRBJ2-7; TRBD1 agrees at 7 bases. CDR3 length: 18 residues. The germline CDR1 and CDR2 sequences are SGHRS and YFSETQ. J was trimmed by 3 bases and V by 5 bases; bases with no gene match: 20. The DNA for the CDR3 is TGCGCCAGCAGTCCTGAGCGCCGGACGGAATGGACAGGCTACGAGCAGTACTTC. It translates to CASSPERRTEWTGYEQYF.

This rearrangement joins TRBV6-1 to TRBJ2-3, with 12 positions matching TRBD2. With V trimmed by 7 bases and J by 3 bases, 5 bases remained unmatched. Germline loops: CDR1 MNHNS, CDR2 SASEGT. The CDR3 runs to 15 residues. CDR3: CASIYGTSGTDTQYF. Here the CDR3 DNA reads TGTGCCAGCATCTACGGGACTAGCGGGACAGATACGCAGTATTTT.

This chain connects TRBV9 to TRBJ2-5, with 9 bases identical to TRBD2. The CDR3 runs 16 residues. Germline CDR1 and CDR2: SGDLS and YYNGEE. After removal of 3 bases from V and 2 bases from J, the junction contained 8 bases not matched to a gene. CDR3 in amino acids: CASSAGLADRQETQYF. CDR3 DNA sequence: TGTGCCAGCAGCGCGGGACTAGCCGATAGGCAAGAGACCCAGTACTTC.

The chain carries TRBV7-2 and TRBJ2-7, with D perhaps assigned TRBD1 or TRBD2 (5 bases each). Germline V gene lookup returns CDR1 SGHTA and CDR2 FQGNSA. The CDR3 spans 11 residues. The V end was cut by 2 bases, the J end by 12 bases, with 11 bases between. CDR3 protein: CASSLLGTRYF. In DNA form, the CDR3 reads TGTGCCAGCAGCTTACTCGGGACGCGGTACTTC.

The V gene is TRBV6-5, the J gene TRBJ2-7; D is unclear. There are 13 residues in the CDR3. Between the trimmed V and J ends, which lost 6 bases and 3 bases, there was a span of 12 bases. Germline V CDR1 and CDR2: MNHEY, SVGAGI. The CDR3 DNA reads TGTGCCAGCAGAGCCGACACAAACTACGAGCAGTACTTC. Translation gives CASRADTNYEQYF.

V usage is TRBV5-1 and J usage is TRBJ2-1, with 8 bases aligning to TRBD1. Looked up from germline, CDR1 is SGHRS and CDR2 is YFSETQ. V was clipped by 0 bases and J by 5 bases; unmatched bases: 7. The length of the CDR3 is 16 residues. The CDR3 is CASSLETGAWNNEQFF. Here the CDR3 DNA reads TGCGCCAGCAGCTTGGAGACAGGGGCCTGGAACAATGAGCAGTTCTTC. The full variable domain, completed using reference TRBV5-1 and TRBJ2-1, is KAGVTQTPRYLIKTRGQQVTLSCSPISGHRSVSWYQQTPGQGLQFLFEYFSETQRNKGNFPGRFSGRQFSNSRSEMNVSTLELGDSALYLCASSLETGAWNNEQFFGPGTRLTVL.

CDR3 bases: TGCGCCAGCAGCCAAGATTGGACAACTGGAAACACCATATATTTT. It specifies CASSQDWTTGNTIYF. The rearrangement uses TRBV4-1 and TRBJ1-3; D is perhaps TRBD1 (5 bases). V was pared by 0 bases and J by 2 bases, with 8 bases between. This CDR3 comprises 15 residues. Germline-derived CDR1 and CDR2 are MGHRA and YSYEKL.

This chain joins TRBV19 and TRBJ2-1; weak D call: TRBD1 (5 bases). The CDR3 runs to 12 residues. V lost 8 bases, J lost 8 bases, and 13 bases lay in between. Germline V gene data show CDR1 as LNHDA and CDR2 as SQIVND (reference sequence). The CDR3: CASSWEGDEQFF. The CDR3 DNA reads as TGTGCCAGTTCCTGGGAAGGGGATGAGCAGTTCTTC.

V usage is TRBV30 and J usage is TRBJ2-7, with a weak D call TRBD1 (6 bases). CDR3 length: 12 amino acids. V was trimmed by 5 bases and J by 6 bases, leaving 14 bases between them. Per the germline V gene, CDR1 is GTSNPN and CDR2 is SVGIG (reference sequence). Here the CDR3 DNA reads TGTGCCTGGGGCAGGGGAATGGCCGAGCAGTACTTC. Residues: CAWGRGMAEQYF.

The chain couples TRBV18 to TRBJ2-1; the D gene is possibly TRBD1 (6 bases). This CDR3 is built from 14 residues. CDR1 KGHSH and CDR2 LQKENI come from the germline V gene. V was shortened by 8 bases and J by 8 bases, with 19 bases between the two germline ends. DNA of the CDR3: TGTGCCAGCCTAGGGCCAGGGGATATTGATGAGCAGTTCTTC. It codes for CASLGPGDIDEQFF.

The chain has TRBV19 and TRBJ2-7; 9 bases map to TRBD2. Germline trimming cut 5 bases from V and 2 bases from J; bases unmatched to any gene: 4. The CDR3 is made up of 14 amino acids. Germline V gives CDR1 LNHDA, CDR2 SQIVND (reference sequence). The CDR3 bases are TGTGCCAGTAGTTTAGCGGGAGCCACCTACGAGCAGTACTTC. It is translated as CASSLAGATYEQYF.

The chain employs TRBV2 and TRBJ2-5; possibly TRBD2 for D (6 bases). The DNA matches TRBJ2-7 better at its end, which makes the J call doubtful. The CDR3 totals 16 residues. CDR1 and CDR2 (germline): SNHLY, FYNNEI. The CDR3 sequence is CASSLRKDYAGIEQYF. The CDR3 DNA is TGTGCCAGTTCCCTCCGAAAGGACTATGCCGGGATCGAGCAGTACTTC.